Listed here are 10 T cell receptor beta chains from one sample, sequenced in a study of blood T cell repertoires in COVID-19. Generated by immunoSEQ multiplex PCR, the TCRdb table keeps only in-frame clones and is missing some. The sample includes some 250,000 clones, 85% to 90% of them seen just once. Sequencing input: PBMCs or T cells enriched from blood (not recorded which). The receptors were sampled from a young man who had recovered from COVID-19.

This clone was detected once. V gene TRBV4-1 combines with J gene TRBJ2-7; maybe TRBD2 (5 bases). Germline-derived CDR1 and CDR2 are MGHRA and YSYEKL. This CDR3 spans 13 amino acids. Trimming shortened V by 0 bases and J by 5 bases, and 8 bases separated the two germline ends. CDR3 nucleotide sequence: TGCGCCAGCAGCCAAGATCCAGCGGACGAGCAGTACTTC. Translating gives CASSQDPADEQYF.

The gene calls are TRBV7-9 and TRBJ1-6; D perhaps matches TRBD1 (5 bases). Per the germline V gene, CDR1 is SEHNR and CDR2 is FQNEAQ (reference sequence). The CDR3 runs 15 residues. Trimming left V 2 bases short and J 10 bases short, with 15 bases between. The CDR3 loop is CASSLRSGAGSPLHF. The DNA for the CDR3 is TGTGCCAGCAGCTTACGGTCCGGGGCGGGATCACCCCTCCACTTT.

Here the CDR3 reads CASSLDFSPLFF. Written as DNA, the CDR3 is TGTGCCAGCAGCTTAGACTTCTCTCCTCTGTTTTTT. The chain couples TRBV11-2 to TRBJ2-2; D is undetermined. Germline lookup yields CDR1 SGHAT and CDR2 FQNNGV. V was shortened by 0 bases and J by 14 bases, with 10 bases between the two germline ends. The CDR3 length is 12 residues.

V gene TRBV9 combines with J gene TRBJ1-3; perhaps TRBD1 as D (5 bases). V lost 4 bases and J 1 base, leaving 12 bases between the germline ends. Germline CDR1 is SGDLS and CDR2 is YYNGEE. This CDR3 spans 15 amino acids. DNA for the CDR3: TGTGCCAGCAGCACGGCAGGGCGGTCTGGAAACACCATATATTTT. It translates to CASSTAGRSGNTIYF.

This clone was detected a few times. V is TRBV24-1 and J is TRBJ2-2; 8 nucleotides agree with TRBD2. This CDR3 comprises 17 residues. The trim removed 4 bases at V and 0 bases at J, leaving 6 bases unmatched. Germline lookup yields CDR1 KGHDR and CDR2 SFDVKD. DNA of the CDR3: TGTGCCACCAGTGAGGAAGCGGGGGCCTCGAACACCGGGGAGCTGTTTTTT. The encoded protein is CATSEEAGASNTGELFF.

The rearrangement joins TRBV4-1 to TRBJ1-1; D ambiguous. The germline V gene has CDR1 MGHRA and CDR2 YSYEKL. The CDR3 runs 15 residues. V was trimmed by 1 base and J by 0 bases, leaving 9 bases between them. The CDR3 sequence: CASSQVTILNTEAFF. CDR3 coding DNA: TGCGCCAGCAGCCAAGTGACAATTTTGAACACTGAAGCTTTCTTT.

The CDR3 DNA reads as TGTGCCTGGAGGAGCACAGCCTCCTACGAGCAGTACTTC. It yields the protein CAWRSTASYEQYF. This chain connects TRBV30 to TRBJ2-7, with D hard to call. This CDR3 is 13 amino acids long. Trimming shortened V by 3 bases and J by 0 bases, and 9 bases separated the two germline ends. CDR1 and CDR2 from the germline V gene are GTSNPN and SVGIG (reference sequence).

The V gene is TRBV7-3, the J gene TRBJ1-1, with 7 bases that match TRBD1. The CDR3 sequence is 15 residues long. CDR1 and CDR2 from the germline V gene are SGHTA and FQGTGA. The V gene end was trimmed by 5 bases and the J gene end by 3 bases; junction bases not matched to a gene: 9. CDR3 sequence (DNA): TGTGCCAGCAGCGCGACAGGGCCGGAGCACACTGAAGCTTTCTTT. This translates into CASSATGPEHTEAFF.

The V and J genes are TRBV7-2 and TRBJ2-5, with D possibly matching TRBD2 (5 bases). Trimming took off 6 bases at V and 4 bases at J, with 12 bases between the two ends. CDR1 is SGHTA, CDR2 FQGNSA, per germline. The CDR3 has 13 residues. The DNA of the CDR3 is TGTGCCAGCAGAACTAGTGTAGTAGAGACCCAGTACTTC. This encodes CASRTSVVETQYF.

This chain uses TRBV12-3 or TRBV12-4 with TRBJ1-2; D may be TRBD1 (5 bases). The CDR3 has 13 residues. Trimming took 3 bases from V and 6 from J, leaving 11 bases between them. The CDR3 bases are TGTGCCAGCAGTTTGTGGGGGGGTGATGGCTACACCTTC. It yields the protein CASSLWGGDGYTF.